This TCR beta chain was recovered during a study of control samples from healthy donors and cancer patients. Germline V gene lookup returns CDR1 LNHDA and CDR2 SQIVND (reference sequence). Trimming shortened V by 0 bases and J by 8 bases, and 14 bases separated the two germline ends. This CDR3 comprises 15 residues. Assay used: immunoSEQ multiplex PCR; TCRdb lists only in-frame clones, some missing. The sample consists of 350,000 to 450,000 clones, over 75% of them appearing once. The chain uses TRBV19 and TRBJ2-4, with D possibly being TRBD2 (5 bases). The specimen was PBMCs. This clonotype was sampled from a man aged 35 to 55 with head and neck cancer. In DNA, the CDR3 is TGTGCCAGTAGTATAGATCAGGAGGTTAGCCACATTCAGTACTTC. As protein: CASSIDQEVSHIQYF.